This TCR beta chain was identified during a study of CD8 T cells in Susac syndrome. The authors reverse transcribed roughly 0.5 to 1 ug RNA with random hexamers. The immunoSEQ assay covered 54 Vbeta and 13 Jbeta segments for CDR3. TCRdb processed the immunoSEQ multiplex PCR reads anew with MiXCR; each CDR3 protein has one entry. The sample contains about 85,000 distinct CDR3 sequences, about 93% of which appear only once. The CDR3 extends over 14 amino acids. V was shortened by 3 bases and J by 0 bases, with 6 bases between the two germline ends. TCR beta from blood CD8+ and CD4+ T cells was sequenced. Controls were age- and sex-matched healthy donors. It was negative isolation that provided the CD8+ and CD4+ T cells, whereas TEMRA cells were enriched by FACS. This clonotype was detected only a few times.

The receptor comes from a human donor in good health. This chain links TRBV12-3 or TRBV12-4 with TRBJ2-1, with no clear D. Sequenced material: CD8+ T cells from PBMCs. The CDR3 nucleotides are TGTGCCAGCAGTTTTAGTGGCTCCTACAATGAGCAGTTCTTC. Residues: CASSFSGSYNEQFF.